Listed here are 20 T cell receptor beta chains from one sample, sequenced in a study of PD-1 blockade in mismatch repair-deficient tumors. Sequencing was performed with immunoSEQ multiplex PCR; in TCRdb, only in-frame clones are kept and a portion is missing. Altogether about 79,000 clones are present, approximately 80% being singletons, with the ten largest covering roughly 6%. The sample consisted of peripheral blood, taken 44 weeks after starting pembrolizumab. These receptor sequences come from an adult with mismatch repair-deficient cancer.

The V gene is TRBV15, the J gene TRBJ2-4; 7 nucleotides agree with TRBD2. J was trimmed by 9 bases and V by 5 bases; bases with no gene match: 10. Germline values: CDR1 LNHNV, CDR2 YYDKDF (reference sequence). The CDR3 is 14 amino acids. CDR3 in amino acids: CATSGGGVEGIQYF. The CDR3 DNA follows: TGTGCCACCAGCGGGGGGGGTGTAGAAGGCATTCAGTACTTC.

This sequence joins TRBV19 and TRBJ2-5; a possible D gene is TRBD2 (6 bases). The CDR3 length is 17 residues. CDR1 is LNHDA, CDR2 SQIVND, per germline (reference sequence). The V and J ends lost 2 bases and 4 bases respectively, with 20 bases between them. The CDR3 sequence: CASSIKTSPDPIETQYF. CDR3 nucleotides: TGTGCCAGTAGTATAAAAACTAGCCCCGACCCAATAGAGACCCAGTACTTC.

This clone was observed a few times. The chain carries TRBV5-1 and TRBJ2-7; D is possibly TRBD1 (6 bases). Per germline, CDR1 SGHRS and CDR2 YFSETQ. The CDR3 covers 14 residues. Trimming pared 4 bases from V and 3 bases from J, leaving 14 bases between. The CDR3 DNA reads TGCGCCAGCAGCCCGGGACAACCAATCTACGAGCAGTACTTC. Translated, it gives CASSPGQPIYEQYF. Full variable domain (rest looked up from reference TRBV5-1 and TRBJ2-7): KAGVTQTPRYLIKTRGQQVTLSCSPISGHRSVSWYQQTPGQGLQFLFEYFSETQRNKGNFPGRFSGRQFSNSRSEMNVSTLELGDSALYLCASSPGQPIYEQYFGPGTRLTVT.

By frequency in the sample, this clone is medium-sized. The V call is TRBV6-4, the J call TRBJ2-1; weak D call: TRBD2 (6 bases). Germline V gene lookup returns CDR1 MRHNA and CDR2 SNTAGT. With 5 bases removed from V and 4 bases from J, the gap between germline ends came to 9 bases. CDR3 length: 13 residues. CDR3 residues: CASSLAEYNEQFF. CDR3 DNA sequence: TGTGCCAGCAGTTTAGCGGAATACAATGAGCAGTTCTTC.

CDR3 sequence (DNA): TGTGCCTGGAGTCTGGGATTTAATGAAAAACTGTTTTTT. Translating it yields CAWSLGFNEKLFF. The chain carries TRBV30 and TRBJ1-4; D uncertain. The CDR3 spans 13 residues. Germline V gives CDR1 GTSNPN, CDR2 SVGIG (reference sequence). V lost 2 bases and J 4 bases, leaving 8 bases between the germline ends.

The chain has TRBV6-6 and TRBJ2-5; D gene ambiguous. The V end lost 4 bases, the J end lost 2 bases, and 17 bases lay between the germline ends. CDR3 length: 16 amino acids. The germline V gene encodes CDR1 MNHNY and CDR2 SVGAGI (reference sequence). In nucleotides, the CDR3 is TGTGCCAGCAGTTCTCCGGACCGAAACATGCAAGAGACCCAGTACTTC. Residues: CASSSPDRNMQETQYF.

There are a few counts of this clone. The chain carries TRBV2 and TRBJ2-1; 8 bases align to TRBD1. The V gene end was trimmed by 5 bases and the J gene end by 5 bases; junction bases not matched to a gene: 14. CDR1 is SNHLY and CDR2 is FYNNEI in the germline V gene. CDR3 length: 17 amino acids. The CDR3 region is CASSRIPGQGKHNEQFF. CDR3 in DNA: TGTGCCAGCAGTCGAATCCCTGGACAGGGTAAACACAATGAGCAGTTCTTC.

The rearrangement links TRBV11-1 to TRBJ2-2, with TRBD2 as a possible D gene (5 bases). V gave up 5 bases and J gave up 2 bases, with 18 bases separating them. The germline gives CDR1 SGHAT, CDR2 FQDESV (reference sequence). This CDR3 comprises 17 residues. Written as DNA, the CDR3 is TGTGCCAGCAGCCCCCCCCCGGACTCCCAAAACACCGGGGAGCTGTTTTTT. Its protein product is CASSPPPDSQNTGELFF.

The chain combines TRBV12-5 with TRBJ1-3; no clear D. V shed 3 bases and J shed 2 bases, with 5 bases lying between them. This CDR3 is built from 13 residues. Germline values: CDR1 LGHNT, CDR2 FRNRAP. CDR3 nucleotides: TGTGCTAGTGGTTTAGAGCCTGGAAACACCATATATTTT. Protein product: CASGLEPGNTIYF.

The genes are TRBV5-6 and TRBJ2-1, with TRBD2 identical over 8 bases. Germline CDR1 and CDR2: SGHDT and YYEEEE. The CDR3 sequence is 17 residues long. The junction had 8 bases not matched to a gene; V was cut back by 1 base and J by 2 bases. Here the CDR3 reads CASSLSWKRETYNEQFF. In DNA form, the CDR3 reads TGTGCCAGCAGCTTGAGTTGGAAGCGGGAGACCTACAATGAGCAGTTCTTC.

The J gene is TRBJ2-3, the V gene TRBV2, with TRBD1 matching over 7 bases. The CDR3 has 10 residues. Trimming at V came to 8 bases and at J to 12 bases, leaving 5 bases not matched to a gene. Germline CDR1 SNHLY, CDR2 FYNNEI. The CDR3 sequence: CASSGTVQYF. The CDR3 DNA reads as TGTGCCAGCTCGGGGACAGTTCAGTATTTT.

J is TRBJ1-1 and V is TRBV10-3, with D unresolved. V lost 2 bases and J 3 bases, leaving 13 bases between the germline ends. CDR1 is ENHRY, CDR2 SYGVKD, per germline. The CDR3 is 15 amino acids. For the CDR3, the DNA is TGTGCCATCAGTGAGCGCTATAGCGGAGACACTGAAGCTTTCTTT. It yields the protein CAISERYSGDTEAFF.

The V gene is TRBV12-5, the J gene TRBJ2-1; D is undetermined. V dropped 4 bases and J dropped 6 bases, with 7 bases sitting between them. Per the germline V gene, CDR1 is LGHNT and CDR2 is FRNRAP. The CDR3 has 12 residues. CDR3 nucleotides: TGTGCTAGTGGTTCCGATCCCAATGAGCAGTTCTTC. It is translated as CASGSDPNEQFF.

The chain recombines TRBV27 with TRBJ2-1; no reliable D call. This CDR3 contains 13 residues. Trimming shortened V by 2 bases and J by 0 bases, and 2 bases separated the two germline ends. Germline lookup yields CDR1 MNHEY and CDR2 SMNVEV (reference sequence). This CDR3 is CASSLSSYNEQFF. Written as DNA, the CDR3 is TGTGCCAGCAGTTTAAGCTCCTACAATGAGCAGTTCTTC.

This clone was recorded only once. This chain connects TRBV5-1 to TRBJ2-7, with 7 bases aligning to TRBD1. The germline gives CDR1 SGHRS, CDR2 YFSETQ. CDR3 size: 16 residues. V lost 4 bases and J lost 0; bases outside the gene matches: 10. CDR3 bases: TGCGCCAGCAGCCTGGGACAGCGGAGGAGCTCCTACGAGCAGTACTTC. It codes for CASSLGQRRSSYEQYF.

This clone has just one count. The chain joins TRBV6-1 to TRBJ1-5; the D is unclear. Germline V gene data show CDR1 as MNHNS and CDR2 as SASEGT. V gave up 3 bases and J gave up 4 bases, with 4 bases separating them. The CDR3 totals 12 residues. In nucleotides, the CDR3 is TGTGCCAGCAGTGACCTGAATCAGCCCCAGCATTTT. Translation gives CASSDLNQPQHF.

The chain joins TRBV19 to TRBJ2-5; D is unresolved. Germline V lookup: CDR1 LNHDA, CDR2 SQIVND (reference sequence). With 4 bases removed from V and 5 bases from J, the gap between germline ends came to 11 bases. CDR3 length: 13 residues. The DNA for the CDR3 is TGTGCCAGTAGTAAAGGTCTGTTGGAGACCCAGTACTTC. Protein product: CASSKGLLETQYF.

V usage is TRBV7-3 and J usage is TRBJ2-2; D is ambiguous. V was clipped by 0 bases and J by 2 bases, with 4 bases between them. The CDR3 spans 14 residues. Germline loops: CDR1 SGHTA, CDR2 FQGTGA. The CDR3 DNA reads TGTGCCAGCAGCTTAACACTTAACACCGGGGAGCTGTTTTTT. It codes for CASSLTLNTGELFF.

The chain uses TRBV9 and TRBJ2-2; unclear D gene. Germline-derived CDR1 and CDR2 are SGDLS and YYNGEE. V lost 6 bases and J 3 bases, leaving 6 bases between the germline ends. This CDR3 has 12 amino acids. For the CDR3, the DNA is TGTGCCAGCAAGAAGGACACCGGGGAGCTGTTTTTT. It translates to CASKKDTGELFF.

J is TRBJ1-4 and V is TRBV5-4; TRBD1 aligns across 9 bases. V was pared by 4 bases and J by 5 bases, with 9 bases of the junction left unmatched. Germline V gene lookup returns CDR1 SGHNT and CDR2 YYREEE (reference sequence). There are 16 residues in the CDR3. The CDR3 nucleotides read TGTGCCAGCAGCCCGGACAGGGGCGGACCAAATGAAAAACTGTTTTTT. Translation gives CASSPDRGGPNEKLFF.